This T cell receptor (beta chain) was identified during a study of CD8+ T cells in alopecia areata. The study, taken as a whole, reports: Patients displayed less clarity in TCR sharing than mice, a finding possibly related to HLA. Tofacitinib did not eliminate many expanded lesional clones from scalp or blood.

Concerning this clone itself: What it binds is unknown.

Treatment specified: oral pan-JAK inhibitor, 5-10 mg twice daily. V gave up 6 bases and J gave up 0 bases; unmatched junction bases: 6. CDR3 length: 15 amino acids. The germline V gene encodes CDR1 SNHLY and CDR2 FYNNEI. Extracted RNA was reverse transcribed into cDNA, the sequencing template. TCRdb's copy holds only in-frame clones and misses some; the assay was immunoSEQ multiplex PCR. This sample has around 190,000 clones; 50% to 60% occur once, and the top ten carry about 0.65%. The material was CD4+ T cells sorted from blood, obtained at week 4, from a patient treated with tofacitinib. The chain employs TRBV2 and TRBJ1-1; TRBD1 aligns across 8 bases. This sequence originates from a human donor with alopecia areata. CDR3 bases: TGTGCCAGCAGGGTTGACAGGGGCATGAACACTGAAGCTTTCTTT. This codes for CASRVDRGMNTEAFF.